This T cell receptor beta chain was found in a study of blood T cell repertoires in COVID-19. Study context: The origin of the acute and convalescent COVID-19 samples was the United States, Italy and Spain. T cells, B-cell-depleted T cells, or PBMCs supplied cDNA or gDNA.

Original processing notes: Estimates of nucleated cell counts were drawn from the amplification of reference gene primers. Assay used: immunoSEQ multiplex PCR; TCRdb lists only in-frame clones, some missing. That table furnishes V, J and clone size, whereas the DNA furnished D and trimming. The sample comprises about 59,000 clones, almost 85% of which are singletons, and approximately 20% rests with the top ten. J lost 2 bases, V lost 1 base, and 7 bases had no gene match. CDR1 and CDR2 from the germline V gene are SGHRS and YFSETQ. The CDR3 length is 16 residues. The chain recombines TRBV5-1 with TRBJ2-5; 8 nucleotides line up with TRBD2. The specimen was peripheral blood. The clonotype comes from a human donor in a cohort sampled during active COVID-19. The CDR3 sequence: CASSLNTGGLQETQYF. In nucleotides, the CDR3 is TGCGCCAGCAGCTTGAATACGGGGGGGCTGCAAGAGACCCAGTACTTC.